Sequencing of this T cell receptor beta chain was carried out in a study of cytomegalovirus exposure and HLA in healthy donors. Across the whole study: Earlier, approximately 190 million T cells were analyzed, and some 120 million unique TCR beta sequences were found among them. A data release that came early held approximately 85 million unique TCRs from HLA-typed donors.

Vbeta (60) and Jbeta (13) primers were used in the PCR. Assay: immunoSEQ multiplex PCR; the TCRdb copy retains only in-frame clones and omits some. The sample consists of 250,000 or so clones, around 90% of them appearing once. A note on this clone: The antigen is not known.

General study results and limits: In vitro confirmation showed a few CMV-associated chains to be CMV antigen specific. One variant, a missense change in DCLRE1C, was linked in a later analysis to TCR beta V- and J-gene trimming.

V lost 5 bases, J lost 6 bases, and 7 bases stayed unmatched. The CDR3 is 13 residues long. From germline, CDR1 is SGHVS and CDR2 FNYEAQ. The chain carries TRBV7-6 and TRBJ2-7; 7 bases align to TRBD1. The sequenced sample was PBMCs. The sequence came from a girl under 10 years old in good health and CMV-seronegative. CDR3 bases: TGTGCCAGCAGCCCTAGGGACAGTCTCGAGCAGTACTTC. Protein sequence: CASSPRDSLEQYF.